A selection of T cell receptor beta chains follows, all from one sample in a study of blood T cell repertoires in COVID-19. Repertoires were generated with immunoSEQ multiplex PCR, while TCRdb's copy carries only in-frame clones and drops some. The sample includes about 240,000 clones, 75% to 85% of them seen just once. Sample: peripheral blood. Receptors were obtained from a woman older than 75 with COVID-19, enrolled during active disease. Each CDR3 is given with its conserved first and last residue. The D gene is left open where the match is weak. Part of the rows lack a size; the others show once, few, many or a class for expanded clones.

j_call,clone_size,v_call,d_call,cdr3_aa,cdr3_nt
TRBJ2-3,NA,TRBV18,TRBD2,CASSLAGESTDTQYF,TGTGCCAGCTCCCTAGCGGGAGAGTCTACAGATACGCAGTATTTT
TRBJ1-2,NA,TRBV12-3/TRBV12-4,NA,CASSSSFNYGYTF,TGTGCCAGCAGTTCCTCTTTCAACTATGGCTACACCTTC
TRBJ1-3,NA,TRBV18,TRBD1,CASSPGQGPGNTIYF,TGTGCCAGCTCACCAGGACAGGGCCCTGGAAACACCATATATTTT
TRBJ2-5,NA,TRBV5-1,NA,CASSSGWGEETQYF,TGCGCCAGCAGCTCGGGGTGGGGAGAAGAGACCCAGTACTTC
TRBJ2-1,NA,TRBV7-8,TRBD1,CASSRDRGNEQFF,TGTGCCAGCAGCCGGGACAGGGGCAATGAGCAGTTCTTC
TRBJ2-4,NA,TRBV5-6,NA,CASSFWQGLAKNIQYF,TGTGCCAGCAGCTTTTGGCAGGGTCTAGCCAAAAACATTCAGTACTTC
TRBJ1-5,few,TRBV2,TRBD1,CASGGQGNQPQHF,TGTGCCAGCGGGGGACAGGGGAATCAGCCCCAGCATTTT
TRBJ1-1,NA,TRBV5-1,NA,CASSWYRDNTEAFF,TGCGCCAGCAGCTGGTACAGGGACAACACTGAAGCTTTCTTT
TRBJ1-6,NA,TRBV4-3,NA,CASSQDQSPLHF,TGCGCCAGCAGCCAAGATCAGTCACCCCTCCACTTT
TRBJ1-1,NA,TRBV10-1,TRBD1,CARKGTVYGEDRNTEAFF,TGCGCCAGAAAAGGGACAGTGTATGGCGAAGACAGGAACACTGAAGCTTTCTTT
TRBJ1-4,NA,TRBV4-3,NA,CASSQEKVQGWDEKLFF,TGCGCCAGCAGCCAAGAGAAGGTCCAGGGTTGGGATGAAAAACTGTTTTTT
TRBJ1-2,NA,TRBV5-8,TRBD1,CASSFRDRGLDGYTF,TGTGCCAGCAGCTTCAGGGACAGGGGGCTCGATGGCTACACCTTC
TRBJ1-1,NA,TRBV4-2,TRBD1,CASSQAGQMNTEAFF,TGTGCCAGCAGCCAAGCGGGACAGATGAACACTGAAGCTTTCTTT
TRBJ2-1,NA,TRBV3-1/TRBV3-2,TRBD2,CASSHLAGDLYNEQFF,TGTGCCAGCAGCCACTTAGCGGGAGACCTCTACAATGAGCAGTTCTTC
TRBJ1-4,NA,TRBV5-1,NA,CASSRTGLEATNEKLFF,TGCGCCAGCAGTCGAACAGGGTTGGAGGCTACTAATGAAAAACTGTTTTTT
TRBJ1-1,few,TRBV2,NA,CASADTGNTEAFF,TGTGCCAGCGCAGACACAGGGAACACTGAAGCTTTCTTT
TRBJ2-1,NA,TRBV29-1,TRBD2,CSVPGLATYNEQFF,TGCAGCGTGCCAGGACTAGCTACGTACAATGAGCAGTTCTTC
TRBJ2-1,NA,TRBV5-1,NA,CASSNYNEQFF,TGCGCCAGCAGTAACTACAATGAGCAGTTCTTC
TRBJ1-6,few,TRBV3-1/TRBV3-2,NA,CASSQGLGQGHSPLHF,TGTGCCAGCAGCCAAGGGCTTGGGCAGGGTCATTCACCCCTCCACTTT
TRBJ2-3,NA,TRBV4-3,NA,CASSQSGRGTYTDTQYF,TGCGCCAGCAGCCAATCGGGGAGGGGGACTTACACAGATACGCAGTATTTT
TRBJ2-7,NA,TRBV6-2/TRBV6-3,TRBD2,CASSSSGIRQGRIYEQYF,TGTGCCAGCAGCTCTAGCGGGATTCGGCAGGGCAGGATTTACGAGCAGTACTTC
TRBJ2-2,few,TRBV3-1/TRBV3-2,NA,CASSQSFGELFF,TGTGCCAGCAGCCAGTCCTTCGGGGAGCTGTTTTTT
TRBJ1-1,NA,TRBV2,NA,CASSSPRGNTEAFF,TGTGCCAGCAGTTCCCCCCGGGGGAACACTGAAGCTTTCTTT
TRBJ2-1,few,TRBV10-2,NA,CASSDGDAINQFF,TGCGCCAGCAGTGATGGAGATGCCATTAACCAGTTCTTC
TRBJ1-1,NA,TRBV28,NA,CASSLYRANTEAFF,TGTGCCAGCAGTTTATACAGGGCGAACACTGAAGCTTTCTTT
TRBJ2-3,NA,TRBV18,TRBD1,CASSDGPNQGETQYF,TGTGCCAGCTCCGACGGGCCCAACCAGGGGGAGACGCAGTATTTT
TRBJ2-5,NA,TRBV9,NA,CASSVGHRTVQETQYF,TGTGCCAGCAGCGTAGGGCACAGGACGGTGCAAGAGACCCAGTACTTC
TRBJ1-2,NA,TRBV7-8,TRBD1,CASSLGGTGVGYTF,TGTGCCAGCAGCTTAGGTGGGACAGGGGTAGGCTACACCTTC
TRBJ1-3,NA,TRBV9,NA,CASSPSGDNTIYF,TGTGCCAGCAGCCCCTCGGGGGATAACACCATATATTTT
TRBJ1-5,NA,TRBV7-2,NA,CASSWGQGGNQPQHF,TGTGCCAGCAGCTGGGGGCAGGGAGGCAATCAGCCCCAGCATTTT
TRBJ1-1,NA,TRBV6-5,TRBD1,CASSRPGQGTAFF,TGTGCCAGCAGTCGCCCTGGACAGGGAACAGCTTTCTTT
TRBJ1-2,NA,TRBV9,TRBD1,CASTTGDRGGYTF,TGTGCCAGCACGACTGGGGACAGGGGTGGCTACACCTTC
TRBJ1-4,NA,TRBV5-1,NA,CASSRNPQGANEKLFF,TGCGCCAGCAGCAGAAACCCACAGGGAGCTAATGAAAAACTGTTTTTT
TRBJ1-1,NA,TRBV2,TRBD1,CASVKQGQGDTEAFF,TGTGCCAGCGTGAAACAGGGCCAGGGGGACACTGAAGCTTTCTTT
TRBJ1-1,NA,TRBV19,TRBD1,CASSIQGAANTEAFF,TGTGCCAGTAGTATACAGGGGGCAGCGAACACTGAAGCTTTCTTT
TRBJ1-2,NA,TRBV28,TRBD1,CASSTPGQGLYYGYTF,TGTGCCAGCAGTACGCCCGGACAGGGACTCTACTATGGCTACACCTTC
TRBJ1-1,NA,TRBV18,NA,CASSLFMGATNTEAFF,TGTGCCAGCTCCCTCTTCATGGGGGCTACGAACACTGAAGCTTTCTTT
TRBJ2-4,NA,TRBV6-1,TRBD1,CASSEGIGTGKNIQYF,TGTGCCAGCAGTGAAGGAATCGGGACAGGGAAAAACATTCAGTACTTC
TRBJ1-6,NA,TRBV7-9,NA,CASSLNSPLHF,TGTGCCAGCAGCCTTAATTCACCCCTCCACTTT
TRBJ1-1,NA,TRBV7-9,NA,CASSLALGGTEAFF,TGTGCCAGCAGCTTAGCGCTCGGGGGCACTGAAGCTTTCTTT
TRBJ2-7,NA,TRBV7-2,NA,CASSLAQGGAPYEQYF,TGTGCCAGCAGCTTAGCGCAAGGGGGGGCCCCCTACGAGCAGTACTTC
TRBJ2-3,NA,TRBV5-1,NA,CASGPGAAGTDTQYF,TGCGCCAGCGGACCGGGAGCGGCGGGCACAGATACGCAGTATTTT